This T cell receptor beta chain came from a study of T-cell memory formation after mild COVID-19. Study observations and caveats: Detection of some responders pre-infection suggested pre-existing cross-reactive memory T cells participated. A second wave expanding day 15 to 37 was CD4+-biased; contracting clones were balanced.

A word on this clonotype: Its antigen is unidentified.

Employing constant-segment primers, 5'RACE generated TCR alpha and TCR beta cDNA libraries bearing sample barcodes and UMIs. MiXCR, run by TCRdb on the 5' RACE reads, gives a single entry per CDR3 protein. The data contain some 200,000 distinct CDR3 sequences, about 20% of them seen just once; the ten biggest clones take up approximately 22%. The receptor comes from an adult woman who had mild COVID-19 (a few samples of this study predate the infection). Cell type and time point are not known. Sequenced input: PBMCs or a T cell subset sorted from them (not recorded which).

In DNA, the CDR3 is TGTGCCAGTAGTATCCGGACCCCTGATACTGAAGCTTTCTTT. Translation: CASSIRTPDTEAFF. V usage is TRBV19 and J usage is TRBJ1-1; D not certain. CDR3 length: 14 amino acids. Germline values: CDR1 LNHDA, CDR2 SQIVND (reference sequence). V was clipped by 3 bases and J by 5 bases, with 13 bases between them.